Below, 22 T cell receptor beta chains from the same sample are listed, as sequenced in a study of blood T cell repertoires in COVID-19. TCRdb's copy holds only in-frame clones and misses some; the assay was immunoSEQ multiplex PCR. Of 170,000 or so clones listed, roughly 87% are singletons. Sequenced sample: peripheral blood. Source of these receptors: a man in his late teens or twenties who had recovered from COVID-19.

V usage is TRBV4-3 and J usage is TRBJ2-3; D call uncertain. The V gene's germline CDR1 is LGHNA and CDR2 YSLEER. The V and J ends lost 2 bases and 0 bases respectively, with 15 bases between them. CDR3 size: 17 residues. CDR3: CASSQLSASTSTDTQYF. The CDR3 nucleotides read TGCGCCAGCAGCCAATTGTCCGCGAGCACTAGCACAGATACGCAGTATTTT.

The V gene is TRBV6-2 or TRBV6-3, the J gene TRBJ2-7; TRBD1 is a possible D gene (6 bases). The ends were cut back, 6 bases at V and 0 bases at J, with 9 bases in the middle. This CDR3 is 13 amino acids long. The germline V gene encodes CDR1 MNHEY and CDR2 SVGEGT. CDR3 DNA sequence: TGTGCCAGCAGCCCGGACAGCTCCTACGAGCAGTACTTC. Protein product: CASSPDSSYEQYF.

This chain connects TRBV5-4 to TRBJ2-1; a weak D match, TRBD2 (6 bases). Germline V gives CDR1 SGHNT, CDR2 YYREEE (reference sequence). Trimming took 4 bases from V and 0 from J, leaving 11 bases between them. There are 15 residues in the CDR3. CDR3 amino acids: CASSAPSDSYNEQFF. The CDR3 DNA reads TGTGCCAGCAGCGCCCCTAGCGACTCCTACAATGAGCAGTTCTTC.

This clone was recorded only once. The rearrangement links TRBV7-2 to TRBJ2-7; 11 nucleotides align to TRBD2. The CDR3 has 13 amino acids. The germline V gene encodes CDR1 SGHTA and CDR2 FQGNSA. The V gene end was trimmed by 6 bases and the J gene end by 6 bases; junction bases not matched to a gene: 4. This CDR3 is CASRLAGEGEQYF. The DNA for the CDR3 is TGTGCCAGCAGACTAGCGGGAGAAGGCGAGCAGTACTTC. Full variable domain (missing parts from reference TRBV7-2 and TRBJ2-7): GAGVSQSPSNKVTEKGKDVELRCDPISGHTALYWYRQSLGQGLEFLIYFQGNSAPDKSGLPSDRFSAERTGGSVSTLTIQRTQQEDSAVYLCASRLAGEGEQYFGPGTRLTVT.

This clone was detected only a few times. The chain carries TRBV11-1 and TRBJ1-1; possibly TRBD1 for D (6 bases). Germline V CDR1 and CDR2: SGHAT, FQDESV (reference sequence). Between the trimmed V and J ends, which lost 3 bases and 7 bases, there was a span of 12 bases. CDR3 length equals 13 residues. The CDR3 loop is CASSFGGRDEAFF. DNA of the CDR3: TGTGCCAGCAGCTTCGGGGGGCGGGATGAAGCTTTCTTT.

The chain employs TRBV18 and TRBJ2-7, with TRBD1 identical over 7 bases. Unmatched junction bases numbered 2, after V lost 3 bases and J lost 0 bases. CDR3 length: 14 amino acids. The germline V gene has CDR1 KGHSH and CDR2 LQKENI. The CDR3 DNA reads TGTGCCAGCTCACCGGGACAGACCTCCTACGAGCAGTACTTC. It is translated as CASSPGQTSYEQYF.

The chain has TRBV5-1 and TRBJ2-3; D is unresolved. The length of the CDR3 is 14 residues. Trimming pared 0 bases from V and 5 bases from J, leaving 10 bases between. From germline, CDR1 is SGHRS and CDR2 YFSETQ. The CDR3 reads CASSLGRPGDTQYF. The CDR3 bases are TGCGCCAGCAGCTTGGGTCGACCAGGAGATACGCAGTATTTT.

The chain has TRBV7-2 and TRBJ2-3, with D uncertain. V was pared by 4 bases and J by 6 bases, with 8 bases between. CDR1 is SGHTA, CDR2 FQGNSA, per germline. The CDR3 contains 12 residues. CDR3 bases: TGTGCCAGCAGCTCAGCCGGGGATACGCAGTATTTT. Translated: CASSSAGDTQYF. Drawing the rest from reference TRBV7-2 and TRBJ2-3, the complete variable domain is GAGVSQSPSNKVTEKGKDVELRCDPISGHTALYWYRQSLGQGLEFLIYFQGNSAPDKSGLPSDRFSAERTGGSVSTLTIQRTQQEDSAVYLCASSSAGDTQYFGPGTRLTVL.

This clone is a singleton in its sample. The chain employs TRBV9 and TRBJ1-1, with no clear D. The ends were cut back, 1 base at V and 1 base at J, with 5 bases in the middle. The CDR3 is 13 residues long. CDR1 SGDLS and CDR2 YYNGEE come from the germline V gene. The CDR3, as DNA: TGTGCCAGCAGCGTACGGTGGAACACTGAAGCTTTCTTT. It yields the protein CASSVRWNTEAFF.

The chain couples TRBV6-5 to TRBJ1-4; no reliable D call. Trimming cost V 10 bases and J 11 bases, with 17 bases left between them. CDR1 MNHEY and CDR2 SVGAGI come from the germline V gene. The CDR3 contains 12 residues. DNA for the CDR3: TGTGCCACACGGGAGCCCGCGGGGAAACTGTTTTTT. Translation gives CATREPAGKLFF.

The chain links TRBV5-1 to TRBJ2-2; D might be TRBD1 (6 bases). V lost 4 bases and J 5 bases, leaving 12 bases between the germline ends. The CDR3 has 14 amino acids. Germline V gene sequence: CDR1 SGHRS, CDR2 YFSETQ. The CDR3 nucleotides are TGCGCCAGCAGCCACGGACAGCCAACCGGGGAGCTGTTTTTT. Translation gives CASSHGQPTGELFF.

This clone was seen ten or more times. The CDR3 spells CASRIDEKLFF. In DNA form, the CDR3 reads TGTGCCAGCAGAATCGATGAAAAACTGTTTTTT. The chain has TRBV2 and TRBJ1-4; D is undetermined. The CDR3 length is 11 residues. V shed 6 bases and J shed 6 bases, with 5 bases lying between them. Germline V lookup: CDR1 SNHLY, CDR2 FYNNEI.

The chain recombines TRBV3-1 (or the pseudogene TRBV3-2) with TRBJ2-5, with a tentative D call TRBD2 (6 bases). The CDR3 loop spans 15 amino acids. V dropped 4 bases and J dropped 7 bases, with 19 bases sitting between them. The V gene's germline CDR1 is LGHDT and CDR2 YNNKEL (reference sequence). CDR3 sequence reads: CASSPKYPSEATQYF. DNA of the CDR3: TGTGCCAGCAGCCCCAAGTATCCTAGCGAGGCGACCCAGTACTTC.

CDR3 loop: CASSPRGGLGYEQYF. The CDR3 nucleotides are TGTGCCAGCAGCCCGCGCGGGGGGCTCGGGTACGAGCAGTACTTC. The V gene is TRBV5-4, the J gene TRBJ2-7, with TRBD2 identical over 8 bases. Per the germline V gene, CDR1 is SGHNT and CDR2 is YYREEE (reference sequence). V shed 4 bases, J shed 4 bases, and the junction held 10 bases outside the gene matches. This CDR3 contains 15 residues.

The J gene is TRBJ1-5, the V gene TRBV7-2, with TRBD1 as a possible D gene (6 bases). This CDR3 is built from 18 residues. Between the trimmed V and J ends, which lost 0 bases and 2 bases, there was a span of 17 bases. In germline, CDR1 is SGHTA, CDR2 FQGNSA. CDR3 in amino acids: CASSLADHRVGGNQPQHF. The CDR3 DNA sequence: TGTGCCAGCAGCTTAGCGGACCACAGGGTGGGGGGCAATCAGCCCCAGCATTTT.

The CDR3 coding sequence is TGTGCCAGCAGCTGGAGCGGGAGGACTAACACAGATACGCAGTATTTT. Its translation: CASSWSGRTNTDTQYF. The chain has TRBV5-5 and TRBJ2-3; 9 positions agree with TRBD2. The length of the CDR3 is 16 residues. Trimming at V came to 3 bases and at J to 2 bases, leaving 7 bases not matched to a gene. Germline CDR1 is SGHKS and CDR2 is YYEKEE (reference sequence).

The rearrangement links TRBV10-3 to TRBJ1-1; D is possibly TRBD1 (6 bases). The germline CDR1 and CDR2 sequences are ENHRY and SYGVKD. V lost 4 bases and J lost 0, with 12 bases in between. CDR3 length equals 15 residues. Here the CDR3 DNA reads TGTGCCATCAGTGCGGACAGTGGGATGAACACTGAAGCTTTCTTT. This gives the protein CAISADSGMNTEAFF.

The CDR3 DNA is TGTGCCACCAGCAGCCGGGGACTAGCAGGGGAGCAGTACTTC. It translates to CATSSRGLAGEQYF. J is TRBJ2-7 and V is TRBV15; 9 bases are a match to TRBD2. Germline CDR1 LNHNV, CDR2 YYDKDF (reference sequence). V dropped 3 bases and J dropped 7; count of bases not matched to a gene: 7. This CDR3 is built from 14 residues. The variable domain in full, with the rest retrieved from reference TRBV15 and TRBJ2-7, is DAMVIQNPRYQVTQFGKPVTLSCSQTLNHNVMYWYQQKSSQAPKLLFHYYDKDFNNEADTPDNFQSRRPNTSFCFLDIRSPGLGDTAMYLCATSSRGLAGEQYFGPGTRLTVT.

The chain links TRBV12-5 to TRBJ2-1; 8 positions match TRBD2. The CDR3 covers 15 residues. Per germline, CDR1 LGHNT and CDR2 FRNRAP. Trimming at V came to 5 bases and at J to 2 bases, leaving 5 bases not matched to a gene. DNA of the CDR3: TGTGCTAGTGGTACTAGCGGTCCCACCTACAATGAGCAGTTCTTC. This encodes CASGTSGPTYNEQFF. Full variable domain (remainder filled in from reference TRBV12-5 and TRBJ2-1): DARVTQTPRHKVTEMGQEVTMRCQPILGHNTVFWYRQTMMQGLELLAYFRNRAPLDDSGMPKDRFSAEMPDATLATLKIQPSEPRDSAVYFCASGTSGPTYNEQFFGPGTRLTVL.

The V gene is TRBV9, the J gene TRBJ2-5; 8 bases fit TRBD2. The CDR3 extends over 15 amino acids. CDR1 SGDLS and CDR2 YYNGEE come from the germline V gene. V was pared by 0 bases and J by 3 bases, with 4 bases of the junction left unmatched. Here the CDR3 reads CASSVEREREETQYF. DNA for the CDR3: TGTGCCAGCAGCGTAGAGCGGGAGCGGGAAGAGACCCAGTACTTC.

V gene TRBV15 combines with J gene TRBJ1-1; TRBD1 is a possible D gene (5 bases). CDR3 size: 14 residues. CDR1 and CDR2 (germline): LNHNV, YYDKDF (reference sequence). V was clipped by 0 bases and J by 4 bases, with 9 bases between them. CDR3 DNA: TGTGCCACCAGCAGAGAGTTCGGGGGCACTGAAGCTTTCTTT. Translated: CATSREFGGTEAFF.

The J gene is TRBJ2-3, the V gene TRBV29-1; possible D gene TRBD1, 5 bases. Germline loops: CDR1 SQVTM, CDR2 ANQGSEA. V dropped 7 bases and J dropped 2 bases, with 7 bases sitting between them. This CDR3 comprises 11 residues. The CDR3 protein is CSARDTDTQYF. As DNA, the CDR3 is TGCAGCGCCAGGGACACAGATACGCAGTATTTT.